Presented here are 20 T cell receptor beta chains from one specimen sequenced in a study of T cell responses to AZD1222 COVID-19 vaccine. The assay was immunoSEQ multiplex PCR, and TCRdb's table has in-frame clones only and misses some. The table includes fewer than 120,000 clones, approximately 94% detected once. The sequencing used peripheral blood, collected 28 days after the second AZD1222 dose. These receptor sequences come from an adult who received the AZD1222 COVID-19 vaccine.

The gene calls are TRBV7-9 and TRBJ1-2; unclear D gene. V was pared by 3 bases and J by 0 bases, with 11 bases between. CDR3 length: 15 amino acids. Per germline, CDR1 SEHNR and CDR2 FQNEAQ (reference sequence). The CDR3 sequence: CASSFGEGTNYGYTF. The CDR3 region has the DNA TGTGCCAGCAGCTTCGGCGAGGGCACTAACTATGGCTACACCTTC.

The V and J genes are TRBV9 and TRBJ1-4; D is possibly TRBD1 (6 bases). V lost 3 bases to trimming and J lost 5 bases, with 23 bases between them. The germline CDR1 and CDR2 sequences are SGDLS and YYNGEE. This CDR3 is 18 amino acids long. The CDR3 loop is CASSATIFPGGGNEKLFF. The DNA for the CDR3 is TGTGCCAGCAGCGCTACCATCTTCCCGGGAGGGGGAAATGAAAAACTGTTTTTT. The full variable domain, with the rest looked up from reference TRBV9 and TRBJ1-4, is DSGVTQTPKHLITATGQRVTLRCSPRSGDLSVYWYQQSLDQGLQFLIQYYNGEERAKGNILERFSAQQFPDLHSELNLSSLELGDSALYFCASSATIFPGGGNEKLFFGSGTQLSVL.

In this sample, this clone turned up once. DNA of the CDR3: TGTGCCAGCAGTAGCCCCGGGACTAGCACAGATACGCAGTATTTT. It encodes CASSSPGTSTDTQYF. The V gene is TRBV28, the J gene TRBJ2-3, with a possible D match to TRBD2 (6 bases). V was clipped by 5 bases and J by 0 bases, with 12 bases between them. This CDR3 spans 15 amino acids. CDR1 is MDHEN and CDR2 is SYDVKM in the germline V gene.

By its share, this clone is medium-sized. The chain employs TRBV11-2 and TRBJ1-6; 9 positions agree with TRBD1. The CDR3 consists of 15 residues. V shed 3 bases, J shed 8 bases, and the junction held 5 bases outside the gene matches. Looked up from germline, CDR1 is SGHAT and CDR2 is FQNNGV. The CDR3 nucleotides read TGTGCCAGCAGCTTCGGGACAGGGTCTCATTCACCCCTCCACTTT. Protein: CASSFGTGSHSPLHF.

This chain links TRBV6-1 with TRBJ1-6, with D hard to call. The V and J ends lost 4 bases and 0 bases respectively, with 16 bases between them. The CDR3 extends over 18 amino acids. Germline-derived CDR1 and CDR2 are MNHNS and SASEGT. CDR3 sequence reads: CASSASHTSSSYNSPLHF. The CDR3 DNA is TGTGCCAGCAGTGCTAGTCATACTTCAAGCTCCTATAATTCACCCCTCCACTTT.

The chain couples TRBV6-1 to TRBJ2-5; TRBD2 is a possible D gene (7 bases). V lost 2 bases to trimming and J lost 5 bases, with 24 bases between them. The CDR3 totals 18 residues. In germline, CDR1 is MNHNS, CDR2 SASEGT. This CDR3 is CASSETGGLASNRETQYF. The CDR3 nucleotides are TGTGCCAGCAGTGAAACCGGGGGGCTAGCTTCCAATCGGGAGACCCAGTACTTC.

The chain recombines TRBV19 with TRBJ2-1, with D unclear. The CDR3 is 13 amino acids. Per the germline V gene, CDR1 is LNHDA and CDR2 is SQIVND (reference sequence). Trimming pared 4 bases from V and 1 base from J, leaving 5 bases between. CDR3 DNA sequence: TGTGCCAGTAGTAGCGGATCCTACAATGAGCAGTTCTTC. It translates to CASSSGSYNEQFF.

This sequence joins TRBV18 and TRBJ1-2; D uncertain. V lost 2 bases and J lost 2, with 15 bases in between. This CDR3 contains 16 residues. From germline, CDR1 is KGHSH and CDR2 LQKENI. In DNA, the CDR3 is TGTGCCAGCTCACCAGTTTCCTACGATCGGAACTATGGCTACACCTTC. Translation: CASSPVSYDRNYGYTF.

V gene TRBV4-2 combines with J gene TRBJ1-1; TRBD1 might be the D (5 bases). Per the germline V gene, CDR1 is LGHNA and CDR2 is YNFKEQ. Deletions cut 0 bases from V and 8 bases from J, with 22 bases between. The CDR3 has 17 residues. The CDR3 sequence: CASSQDLTVGQAREAFF. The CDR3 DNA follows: TGTGCCAGCAGCCAAGATCTAACCGTGGGGCAGGCACGAGAAGCTTTCTTT.

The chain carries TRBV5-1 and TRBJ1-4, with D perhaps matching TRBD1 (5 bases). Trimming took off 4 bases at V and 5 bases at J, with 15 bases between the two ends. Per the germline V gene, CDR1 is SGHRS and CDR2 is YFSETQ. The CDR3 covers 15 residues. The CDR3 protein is CASSGGVGRNEKLFF. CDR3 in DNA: TGCGCCAGCAGCGGGGGTGTAGGTAGGAATGAAAAACTGTTTTTT. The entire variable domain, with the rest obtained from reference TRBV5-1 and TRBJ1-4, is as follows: KAGVTQTPRYLIKTRGQQVTLSCSPISGHRSVSWYQQTPGQGLQFLFEYFSETQRNKGNFPGRFSGRQFSNSRSEMNVSTLELGDSALYLCASSGGVGRNEKLFFGSGTQLSVL.

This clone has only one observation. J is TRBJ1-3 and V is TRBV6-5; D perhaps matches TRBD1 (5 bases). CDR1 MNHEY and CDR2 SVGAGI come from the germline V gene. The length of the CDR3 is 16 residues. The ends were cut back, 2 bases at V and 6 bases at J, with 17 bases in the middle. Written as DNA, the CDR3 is TGTGCCAGCAGTTACGGGACGTCCTCTGGGGAAAACACCATATATTTT. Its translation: CASSYGTSSGENTIYF.

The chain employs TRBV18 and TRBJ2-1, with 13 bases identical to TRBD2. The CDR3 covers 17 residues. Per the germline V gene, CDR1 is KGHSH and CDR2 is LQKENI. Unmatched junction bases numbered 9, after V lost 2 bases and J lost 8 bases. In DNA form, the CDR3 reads TGTGCCAGCTCACCAACCCGGACTAGCGGGAGTAAAGATGAGCAGTTCTTC. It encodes CASSPTRTSGSKDEQFF.

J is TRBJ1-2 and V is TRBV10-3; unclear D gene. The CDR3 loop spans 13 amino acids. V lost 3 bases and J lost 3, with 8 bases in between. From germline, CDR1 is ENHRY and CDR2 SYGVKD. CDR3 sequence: CAISDDLDYGYTF. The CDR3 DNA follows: TGTGCCATCAGTGACGATTTAGACTATGGCTACACCTTC.

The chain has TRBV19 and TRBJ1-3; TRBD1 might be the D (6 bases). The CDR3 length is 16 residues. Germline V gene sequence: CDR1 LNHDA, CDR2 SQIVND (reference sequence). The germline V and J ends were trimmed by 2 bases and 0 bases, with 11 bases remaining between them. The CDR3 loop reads CASSISRTASGNTIYF. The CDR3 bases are TGTGCCAGTAGTATAAGTAGGACAGCCTCTGGAAACACCATATATTTT. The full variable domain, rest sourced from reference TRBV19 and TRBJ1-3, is DGGITQSPKYLFRKEGQNVTLSCEQNLNHDAMYWYRQDPGQGLRLIYYSQIVNDFQKGDIAEGYSVSREKKESFPLTVTSAQKNPTAFYLCASSISRTASGNTIYFGEGSWLTVV.

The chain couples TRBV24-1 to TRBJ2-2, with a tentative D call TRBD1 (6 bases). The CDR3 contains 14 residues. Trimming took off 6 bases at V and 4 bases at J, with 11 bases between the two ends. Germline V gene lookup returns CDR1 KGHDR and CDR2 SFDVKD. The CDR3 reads CATSSGAFTGELFF. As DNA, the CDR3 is TGTGCCACCAGTTCAGGGGCCTTCACCGGGGAGCTGTTTTTT.

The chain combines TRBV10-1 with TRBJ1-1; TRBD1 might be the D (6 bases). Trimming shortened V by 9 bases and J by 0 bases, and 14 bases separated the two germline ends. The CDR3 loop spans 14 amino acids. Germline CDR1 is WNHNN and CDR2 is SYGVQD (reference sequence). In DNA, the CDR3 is TGCGCCAGGAACCCTGGACAGCTGAACACTGAAGCTTTCTTT. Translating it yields CARNPGQLNTEAFF.

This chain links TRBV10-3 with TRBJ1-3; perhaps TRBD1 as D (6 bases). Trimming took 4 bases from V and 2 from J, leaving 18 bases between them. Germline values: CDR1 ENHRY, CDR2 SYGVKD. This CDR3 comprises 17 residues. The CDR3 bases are TGTGCCATCAGTGCGGGGACAAGGGTATCGGCTGGAAACACCATATATTTT. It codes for CAISAGTRVSAGNTIYF.

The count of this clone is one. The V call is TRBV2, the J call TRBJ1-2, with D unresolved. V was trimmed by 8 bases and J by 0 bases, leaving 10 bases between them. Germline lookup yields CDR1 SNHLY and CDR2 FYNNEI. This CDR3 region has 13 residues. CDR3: CASPSTTNYGYTF. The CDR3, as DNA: TGTGCCAGCCCAAGTACTACTAACTATGGCTACACCTTC.

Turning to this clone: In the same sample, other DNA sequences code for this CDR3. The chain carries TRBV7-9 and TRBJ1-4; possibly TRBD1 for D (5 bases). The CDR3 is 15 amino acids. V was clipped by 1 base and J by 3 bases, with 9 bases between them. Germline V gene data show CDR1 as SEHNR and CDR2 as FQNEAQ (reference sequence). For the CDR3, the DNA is TGTGCCAGCAGCTTAGAAACAGGTCCTAATGAAAAACTGTTTTTT. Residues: CASSLETGPNEKLFF.

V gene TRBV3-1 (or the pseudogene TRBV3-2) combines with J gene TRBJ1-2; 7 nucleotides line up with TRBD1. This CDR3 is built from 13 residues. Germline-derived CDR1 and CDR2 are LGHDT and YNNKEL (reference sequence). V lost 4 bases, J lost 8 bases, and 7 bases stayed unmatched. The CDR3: CASSRDPGQGYTF. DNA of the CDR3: TGTGCCAGCAGCCGGGACCCGGGACAGGGCTACACCTTC.